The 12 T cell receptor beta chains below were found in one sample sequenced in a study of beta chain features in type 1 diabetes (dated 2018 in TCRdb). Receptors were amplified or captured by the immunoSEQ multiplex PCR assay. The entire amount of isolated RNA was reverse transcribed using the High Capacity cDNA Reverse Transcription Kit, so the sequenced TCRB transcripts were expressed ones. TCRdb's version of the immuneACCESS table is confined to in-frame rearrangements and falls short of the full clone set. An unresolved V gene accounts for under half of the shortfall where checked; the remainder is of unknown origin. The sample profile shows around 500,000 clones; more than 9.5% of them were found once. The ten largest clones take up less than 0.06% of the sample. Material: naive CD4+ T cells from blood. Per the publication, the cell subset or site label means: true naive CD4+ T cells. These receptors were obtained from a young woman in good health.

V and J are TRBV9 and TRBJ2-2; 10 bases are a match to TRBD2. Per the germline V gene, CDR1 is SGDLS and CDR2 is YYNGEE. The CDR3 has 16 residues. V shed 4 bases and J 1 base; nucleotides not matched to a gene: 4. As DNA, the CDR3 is TGTGCCAGCAGCTTTACTAGCGGGGTGAACACCGGGGAGCTGTTTTTT. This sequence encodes CASSFTSGVNTGELFF.

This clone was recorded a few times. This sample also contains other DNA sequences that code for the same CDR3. CDR3: CASSPTTDTQYF. The CDR3 coding sequence is TGTGCCAGCAGCCCGACCACAGATACGCAGTATTTT. The chain employs TRBV7-2 and TRBJ2-3; D is undetermined. Trimming pared 5 bases from V and 2 bases from J, leaving 5 bases between. The CDR3 runs 12 residues. CDR1 SGHTA and CDR2 FQGNSA come from the germline V gene. Looking up the rest from reference TRBV7-2 and TRBJ2-3 gives the full variable domain: GAGVSQSPSNKVTEKGKDVELRCDPISGHTALYWYRQSLGQGLEFLIYFQGNSAPDKSGLPSDRFSAERTGGSVSTLTIQRTQQEDSAVYLCASSPTTDTQYFGPGTRLTVL.

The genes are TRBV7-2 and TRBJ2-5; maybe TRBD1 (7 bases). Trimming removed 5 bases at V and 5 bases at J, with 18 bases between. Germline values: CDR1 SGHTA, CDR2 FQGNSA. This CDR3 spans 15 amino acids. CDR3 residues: CASSAQQGRQETQYF. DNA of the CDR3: TGTGCCAGCAGCGCCCAACAGGGGAGGCAGGAGACCCAGTACTTC.

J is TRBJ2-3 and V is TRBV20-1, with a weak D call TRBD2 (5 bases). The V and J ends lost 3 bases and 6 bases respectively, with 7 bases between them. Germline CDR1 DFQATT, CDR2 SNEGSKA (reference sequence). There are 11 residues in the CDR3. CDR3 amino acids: CSASSADTQYF. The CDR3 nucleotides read TGCAGTGCTAGTAGCGCCGATACGCAGTATTTT.

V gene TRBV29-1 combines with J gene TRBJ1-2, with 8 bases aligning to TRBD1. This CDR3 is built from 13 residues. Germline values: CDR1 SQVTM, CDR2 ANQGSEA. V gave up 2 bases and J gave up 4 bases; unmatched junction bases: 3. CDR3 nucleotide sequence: TGCAGCGTTGAACCCGGGACAGGCTATGGCTACACCTTC. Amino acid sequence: CSVEPGTGYGYTF.

The CDR3 protein is CAWSKGSGNQPQHF. The CDR3 DNA sequence: TGTGCCTGGAGTAAGGGTAGTGGCAATCAGCCCCAGCATTTT. The chain couples TRBV30 to TRBJ1-5; D is unresolved. Germline V gene data show CDR1 as GTSNPN and CDR2 as SVGIG (reference sequence). The V and J ends lost 2 bases and 2 bases respectively, with 10 bases between them. CDR3 length equals 14 residues.

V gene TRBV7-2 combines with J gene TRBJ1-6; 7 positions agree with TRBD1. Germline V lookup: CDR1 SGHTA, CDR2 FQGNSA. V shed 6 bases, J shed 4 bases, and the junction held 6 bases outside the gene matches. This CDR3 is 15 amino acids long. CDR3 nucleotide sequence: TGTGCCAGCAGATCGGGACAGATTTATAATTCACCCCTCCACTTT. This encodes CASRSGQIYNSPLHF.

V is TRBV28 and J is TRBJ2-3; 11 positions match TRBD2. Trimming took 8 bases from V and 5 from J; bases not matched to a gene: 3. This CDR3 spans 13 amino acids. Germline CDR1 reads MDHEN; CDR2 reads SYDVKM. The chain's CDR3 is CASVAGGIDTQYF. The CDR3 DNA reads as TGTGCCAGCGTAGCGGGAGGGATAGATACGCAGTATTTT.

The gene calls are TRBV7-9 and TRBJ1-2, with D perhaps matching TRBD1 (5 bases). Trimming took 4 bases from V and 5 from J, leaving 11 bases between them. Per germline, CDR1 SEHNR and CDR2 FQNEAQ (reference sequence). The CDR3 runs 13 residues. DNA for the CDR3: TGTGCCAGCAGCTCCGGGGCGGGATATGGCTACACCTTC. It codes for CASSSGAGYGYTF.

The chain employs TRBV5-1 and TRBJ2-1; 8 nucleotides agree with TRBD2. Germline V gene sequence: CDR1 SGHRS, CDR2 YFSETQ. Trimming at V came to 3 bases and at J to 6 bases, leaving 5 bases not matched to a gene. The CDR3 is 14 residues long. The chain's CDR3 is CASSSGTRSNEQFF. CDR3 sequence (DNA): TGCGCCAGCAGCTCCGGGACTAGAAGCAATGAGCAGTTCTTC.

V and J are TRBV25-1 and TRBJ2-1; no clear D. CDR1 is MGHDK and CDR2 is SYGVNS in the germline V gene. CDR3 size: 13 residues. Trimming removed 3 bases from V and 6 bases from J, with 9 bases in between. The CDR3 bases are TGTGCCAGCAGTGACCACGGGTCCAATGAGCAGTTCTTC. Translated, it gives CASSDHGSNEQFF.

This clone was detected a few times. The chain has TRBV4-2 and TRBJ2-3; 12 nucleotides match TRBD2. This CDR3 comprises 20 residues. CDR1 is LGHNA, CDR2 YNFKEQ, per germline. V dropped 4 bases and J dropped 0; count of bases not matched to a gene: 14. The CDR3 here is CASSPGYGLAGLASTDTQYF. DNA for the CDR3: TGTGCCAGCAGCCCGGGGTACGGACTAGCGGGACTAGCTAGCACAGATACGCAGTATTTT.